This T cell receptor beta chain is from a study of shared clonotypes between healthy human individuals. Study as a whole: Researchers drew samples from two women and three men aged 18 to 49. The study, taken as a whole, reports: Clonotype sharing among donors, it was expected, would be affected by sequencing depth.

Splitting of each subset's genomic DNA was done evenly across several immunoSEQ plates. Libraries were prepared by immunoSEQ multiplex PCR; TCRdb keeps only in-frame clonotypes and omits some of them. Counted here are more than 400,000 clones, 81% occurring once; the ten biggest clones make up 9.5% to 15%. CDR1 is SGHAT, CDR2 FQNNGV, per germline. The CDR3 contains 12 residues. All donors were healthy HIV-negative adults lacking recent acute infections or vaccinations. For this clone: Antigen: not known. One junction end does not reproduce the germline sequence, and a read error may be involved.

The chain is built from TRBV11-2 and TRBJ1-2; no firm D call. The sequencing sample was made of PBMCs. The sequence derives from a woman in her 40s in good health. Some clones in this sample may be carry-over from other donors' samples. CDR3 in amino acids: CASNFTAYGYTF. Written as DNA, the CDR3 is TGCGCCAGCAACTTTACGGCTTATGGCTACACCTTC.